A single sample gave rise to the 4 T cell receptor beta chains below, sequenced in a study of T cell responses to AZD1222 COVID-19 vaccine. The method was immunoSEQ multiplex PCR; TCRdb's version includes in-frame clones alone and lacks a portion of them. This sample yields some 100,000 clones, of which around 93% are seen a single time; over 6.5% belongs to the top ten. The sequencing used peripheral blood, collected on day 0 of AZD1222 vaccination. The source of these receptors is an adult in good health.

The chain employs TRBV4-2 and TRBJ2-3; 11 bases line up with TRBD2. Trimming cost V 1 base and J 8 bases; bases outside gene matches: 5. Germline assignment: CDR1 LGHNA and CDR2 YNFKEQ. The CDR3 runs 15 residues. The CDR3 spells CASSQVAGGEPTQYF. The CDR3 coding sequence is TGTGCCAGCAGCCAAGTAGCGGGGGGGGAGCCTACGCAGTATTTT.

This rearrangement joins TRBV6-5 to TRBJ1-2, with D perhaps matching TRBD1 (6 bases). V was shortened by 6 bases and J by 3 bases, with 14 bases between the two germline ends. CDR3 length: 14 amino acids. Germline values: CDR1 MNHEY, CDR2 SVGAGI. The CDR3 sequence: CASSQQQGDYGYTF. The CDR3 DNA sequence: TGTGCCAGCAGCCAACAACAGGGCGACTATGGCTACACCTTC.

The chain combines TRBV7-9 with TRBJ2-7; 7 bases match TRBD1. Unmatched junction bases numbered 2, after V lost 3 bases and J lost 6 bases. This CDR3 has 12 amino acids. Germline-derived CDR1 and CDR2 are SEHNR and FQNEAQ (reference sequence). CDR3 region: CASSLTGREQYF. CDR3 sequence (DNA): TGTGCCAGCAGCTTGACAGGGCGCGAGCAGTACTTC.

This clone was recorded a few times. This chain joins TRBV18 and TRBJ2-2; D unresolved. Looked up from germline, CDR1 is KGHSH and CDR2 is LQKENI. V was shortened by 0 bases and J by 8 bases, with 13 bases between the two germline ends. The CDR3 is 15 amino acids. CDR3 sequence: CASSPPIGSRGELFF. The CDR3 DNA reads as TGTGCCAGCTCACCACCTATTGGGTCCAGAGGGGAGCTGTTTTTT.